Detailed here is one T cell receptor beta chain. Its antigen is unknown. The Oncomine TCR Beta short-read assay was applied to DNA of cultured CD4+ T cells. TCRdb independently ran MiXCR on the PCR reads; one entry per CDR3 protein. The table includes about 10,000 distinct CDR3 sequences, 59% detected once. This record belongs to a study of vaccination and CD4 T cells after COVID-19. Across the study: Post-vaccination samples were procured at a median of approximately 72 days following dose two (range 14 to 241). The study's findings and limits: Convalescent patients were relatively few, and early post-infection timepoints were missing.

As to treatment: approximately 10-day PBMC culture with coronavirus spike peptide pools or control peptides (ViraFEST assay). At days 3 and 7, half the medium was exchanged for fresh IL-2 medium. This CDR3 contains 14 residues. Trimming took off 1 base at V and 5 bases at J, with 12 bases between the two ends. This clonotype was obtained from a human donor who had recovered from COVID-19. The chain uses TRBV12-3 or TRBV12-4 and TRBJ2-7; D unresolved. Material for sequencing was CD4+ T cells from blood, cultured in vitro. CDR3: CASSLDAAANEQYF. CDR3 nucleotide sequence: TGTGCCAGCAGTTTAGATGCGGCAGCTAACGAGCAGTACTTC.